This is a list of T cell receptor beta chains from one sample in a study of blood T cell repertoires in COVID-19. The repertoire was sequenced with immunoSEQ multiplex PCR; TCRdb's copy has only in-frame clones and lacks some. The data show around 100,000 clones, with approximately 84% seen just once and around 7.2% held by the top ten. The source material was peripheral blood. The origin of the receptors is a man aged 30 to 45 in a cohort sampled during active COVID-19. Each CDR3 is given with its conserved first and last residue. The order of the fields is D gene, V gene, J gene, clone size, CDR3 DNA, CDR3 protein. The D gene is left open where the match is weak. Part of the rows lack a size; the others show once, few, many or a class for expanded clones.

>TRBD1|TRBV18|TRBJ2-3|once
TGTGCCAGCTCACCGACAGGGTCCACAGATACGCAGTATTTT
CASSPTGSTDTQYF
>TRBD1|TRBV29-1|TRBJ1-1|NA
TGCAGCGTTGGGACAGGGCCCAACACTGAAGCTTTCTTT
CSVGTGPNTEAFF
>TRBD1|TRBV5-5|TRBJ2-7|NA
TGTGCCAGCAGCCCCAGACAGGGTTACGAGCAGTACTTC
CASSPRQGYEQYF
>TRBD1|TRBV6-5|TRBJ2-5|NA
TGTGCAAGCAGGGGTGGGACAGGGAGGGAGACCCAGTACTTC
CASRGGTGRETQYF
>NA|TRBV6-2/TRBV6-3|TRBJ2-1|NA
TGTGCCAGCAGTCTGTCCCCTCGGGCAGGGGCCAACAATGAGCAGTTCTTC
CASSLSPRAGANNEQFF
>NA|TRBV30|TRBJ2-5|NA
TGTGCCTGGGTCTCCGTACCGGGGACCCAGTACTTC
CAWVSVPGTQYF
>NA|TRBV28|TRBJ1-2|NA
TGTGCCAGCAGTTTGCAGGGTTCCTATGGCTACACCTTC
CASSLQGSYGYTF
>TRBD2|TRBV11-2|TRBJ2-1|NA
TGTGCCAGCAGCCTCCTGGTGAAGCGGGGGGGCCTCTACAATGAGCAGTTCTTC
CASSLLVKRGGLYNEQFF
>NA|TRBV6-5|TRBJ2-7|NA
TGTGCCAGCTCGACAGGACCCTCCTACGAGCAGTACTTC
CASSTGPSYEQYF
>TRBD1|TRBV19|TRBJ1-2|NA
TGTGCCAGTAGTATAGTAGGACAGGGAGGAATTGGCTACACCTTC
CASSIVGQGGIGYTF
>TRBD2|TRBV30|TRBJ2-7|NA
TGTGCCTGGAGTGATAAGGGACTAGTCGGGAACTACGAGCAGTACTTC
CAWSDKGLVGNYEQYF
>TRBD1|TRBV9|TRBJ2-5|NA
TGTGCCAGCAGCGTAGTGGGACAGGGGATCCAAGAGACCCAGTACTTC
CASSVVGQGIQETQYF
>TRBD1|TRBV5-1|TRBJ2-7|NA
TGCGCCAGCAGCTCCCGGGACAGGGCTTACGAGCAGTACTTC
CASSSRDRAYEQYF
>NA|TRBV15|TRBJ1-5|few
TGTGCCACCAGCAGAGATTCAGGGTCCAATCAGCCCCAGCATTTT
CATSRDSGSNQPQHF
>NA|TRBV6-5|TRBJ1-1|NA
TGTGCCAGCAGTAATGTGGCGGGGGTTGGCACTGAAGCTTTCTTT
CASSNVAGVGTEAFF
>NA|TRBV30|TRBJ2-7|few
TGTGCCTGGAGTGTAACAGTAAAGTTCTCCTACGAGCAGTACTTC
CAWSVTVKFSYEQYF
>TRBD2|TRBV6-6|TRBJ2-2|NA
TGTGCCAGCAGTTACAGGGCTAGCGGGGGCCCCGGGGAGCTGTTTTTT
CASSYRASGGPGELFF
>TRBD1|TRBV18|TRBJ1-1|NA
TGTGCCAGCTCACTCGGACAGGGCAGAATGAACACTGAAGCTTTCTTT
CASSLGQGRMNTEAFF
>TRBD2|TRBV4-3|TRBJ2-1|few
TGCGCCAGCAGCCAAACTAGCGGAGATTACAATGAGCAGTTCTTC
CASSQTSGDYNEQFF
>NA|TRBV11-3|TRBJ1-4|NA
TGTGCCAGCAGCTTTAGACAGCCTAATGAAAAACTGTTTTTT
CASSFRQPNEKLFF
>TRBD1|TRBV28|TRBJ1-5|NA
TGTGCCAGCAGTTTAGAGTGGGACAGTCAGGAGGGCAATCAGCCCCAGCATTTT
CASSLEWDSQEGNQPQHF
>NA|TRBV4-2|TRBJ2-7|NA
TGTGCCAGCAGCCCGGCAGGGCTCGAGCAGTACTTC
CASSPAGLEQYF